The clone carrying this T cell receptor (beta chain) has more than one count but fewer than ten. Its target is not known. The entry originates in a study of early T cells in non-severe SARS-CoV-2 infection. Study-level results: Reliance on VDJdb matching favored anti-spike CD8 responses; private and CD4 specificities were missed.

MiXCR, applied by TCRdb to the 5' RACE reads, yields one record per CDR3 protein. The repertoire holds about 80,000 distinct CDR3 sequences, roughly 12% seen once, with around 3.6% in the top ten. The length of the CDR3 is 13 residues. Trimming removed 7 bases at V and 0 bases at J, with 12 bases between. Germline V gene data show CDR1 as SQVTM and CDR2 as ANQGSEA. Source material: whole blood. The V gene is TRBV29-1, the J gene TRBJ1-1; D call uncertain. This TCR was recovered from an adult who was a healthcare worker with PCR-confirmed SARS-CoV-2 infection or an uninfected control (not recorded which). In nucleotides, the CDR3 is TGCAGCGGCGAGCGGCAGGTGAACACTGAAGCTTTCTTT. Translated, it gives CSGERQVNTEAFF.